This T cell receptor beta chain was recovered during a study of T cell responses to AZD1222 COVID-19 vaccine. Study as a whole: Pooling covered second doses at about 4 or about 12 weeks. Study-level findings and limits: Two doses of AZD1222 preceded a rise in Spike-specific TCR breadth and depth. Among spike-specific TCRs, nearly half reportedly target unmutated variant regions. Baseline seropositivity characterized only six AZD1222 recipients.

In the case of this clone: Its cognate antigen is unknown.

Here immunoSEQ multiplex PCR was the method, and the copy in TCRdb shows in-frame clones only, minus some. The sample has about 30,000 clones, approximately 88% seen once; the top ten hold around 7%. The CDR3 is 14 amino acids. Germline values: CDR1 LGHDT, CDR2 YNNKEL (reference sequence). V lost 1 base to trimming and J lost 7 bases, with 13 bases between them. The sequences come from peripheral blood, collected on day 0 of AZD1222 vaccination. This chain joins TRBV3-1 (or the pseudogene TRBV3-2) and TRBJ1-1, with TRBD1 as a possible D gene (6 bases). The sequence was collected from an adult in good health. DNA for the CDR3: TGTGCCAGCAGCCAAGCGGGGGGCGGAGGTGAAGCTTTCTTT. Amino acid sequence: CASSQAGGGGEAFF.